This entry lists 19 T cell receptor beta chains sequenced from one sample in a study of cytomegalovirus exposure and HLA in healthy donors. 13 Jbeta primers and 60 Vbeta primers were used for the PCR. Sequencing used immunoSEQ multiplex PCR; TCRdb keeps in-frame clones, though not all of them. Seen here are 90,000 to 100,000 clones, around 80% observed once, and the top ten hold more than 1.4%. The sequencing input was PBMCs. The receptors come from a man aged 35-49 years in good health and CMV-seronegative.

Comments on this clone: Mismatch with germline at one junction end may stem from a read error. This chain joins TRBV2 and TRBJ2-4; 7 bases are a match to TRBD1. The CDR3 has 11 amino acids. Germline CDR1 is SNHLY and CDR2 is FYNNEI. The CDR3 loop reads CASRPGQVVFF. In DNA form, the CDR3 reads TGTGCCAGCAGACCCGGACAGGTGGTTTTTTTC. Full variable domain (remainder filled in from reference TRBV2 and TRBJ2-4): EPEVTQTPSHQVTQMGQEVILRCVPISNHLYFYWYRQILGQKVEFLVSFYNNEISEKSEIFDDQFSVERPDGSNFTLKIRSTKLEDSAMYFCASRPGQVVFFGAGTRLSVL.

This chain connects TRBV5-4 to TRBJ2-7, with 9 bases aligning to TRBD2. V was clipped by 5 bases and J by 5 bases; unmatched bases: 11. Germline V gene data show CDR1 as SGHNT and CDR2 as YYREEE (reference sequence). The CDR3 totals 15 residues. The CDR3 loop reads CASRSGGSLLHEQYF. CDR3 bases: TGTGCCAGCAGGAGCGGGGGGTCCCTTCTCCACGAGCAGTACTTC. The full variable domain, in which reference TRBV5-4 and TRBJ2-7 provide the parts outside the CDR3, is ETGVTQSPTHLIKTRGQQVTLRCSSQSGHNTVSWYQQALGQGPQFIFQYYREEENGRGNFPPRFSGLQFPNYSSELNVNALELDDSALYLCASRSGGSLLHEQYFGPGTRLTVT.

The CDR3 region has the DNA TGTGCCAGCAGGGACAGGGGGCTCTCCTACGAGCAGTACTTC. This gives the protein CASRDRGLSYEQYF. V gene TRBV6-5 combines with J gene TRBJ2-7; 11 bases are a match to TRBD1. With V trimmed by 6 bases and J by 0 bases, 1 base remained unmatched. Germline values: CDR1 MNHEY, CDR2 SVGAGI. The CDR3 has 14 amino acids.

This clone is a singleton in its sample. V and J are TRBV6-6 and TRBJ2-7, with D possibly TRBD2 on 5 matching bases. Between the trimmed V and J ends, which lost 2 bases and 3 bases, there was a span of 5 bases. Per germline, CDR1 MNHNY and CDR2 SVGAGI (reference sequence). This CDR3 is 12 amino acids long. In DNA, the CDR3 is TGTGCCAGCAGTTACGCGGGCTACGAGCAGTACTTC. This encodes CASSYAGYEQYF.

This sequence joins TRBV4-2 and TRBJ2-1; a possible D gene is TRBD1 (6 bases). Germline CDR1 and CDR2: LGHNA and YNFKEQ. This CDR3 is built from 15 residues. The V end lost 1 base, the J end lost 4 bases, and 11 bases lay between the germline ends. CDR3 loop: CASSQVPGEYNEQFF. CDR3 sequence (DNA): TGTGCCAGCAGCCAAGTTCCAGGGGAGTACAATGAGCAGTTCTTC.

Comment on this clone: Germline and junction disagree at one end, which may indicate a read error. The rearrangement joins TRBV10-1 to TRBJ2-5; 7 nucleotides line up with TRBD1. Per the germline V gene, CDR1 is WNHNN and CDR2 is SYGVQD (reference sequence). This CDR3 has 16 residues. The DNA of the CDR3 is TGCGCCAGCAGTGGGCACACAGGGGTTTTCCAACAGACCCAGTACTTC. Translated: CASSGHTGVFQQTQYF.

The chain has TRBV5-5 and TRBJ2-1; maybe TRBD1 (5 bases). Trimming cost V 0 bases and J 2 bases, with 18 bases left between them. Per germline, CDR1 SGHKS and CDR2 YYEKEE (reference sequence). The CDR3 has 18 residues. CDR3 DNA: TGTGCCAGCAGCTTGGCCTGGGGCCTACAGAAGGCCTACAATGAGCAGTTCTTC. Encoded protein: CASSLAWGLQKAYNEQFF.

The CDR3 spells CASSLFGTGDYGYTF. Here the CDR3 DNA reads TGTGCCAGCAGCTTATTTGGTACAGGAGACTATGGCTACACCTTC. The rearrangement joins TRBV7-9 to TRBJ1-2, with a possible D match to TRBD1 (5 bases). There are 15 residues in the CDR3. The V and J ends lost 2 bases and 3 bases respectively, with 13 bases between them. In germline, CDR1 is SEHNR, CDR2 FQNEAQ (reference sequence).

This clone appeared once. CDR3 residues: CASSWTGSVYNEQFF. CDR3 nucleotide sequence: TGTGCCAGCAGCTGGACAGGGTCCGTCTACAATGAGCAGTTCTTC. The chain is built from TRBV9 and TRBJ2-1, with 8 bases identical to TRBD1. From germline, CDR1 is SGDLS and CDR2 YYNGEE. The CDR3 contains 15 residues. Trimming took 4 bases from V and 3 from J; bases not matched to a gene: 6.

CDR3 sequence reads: CASRKGTATGYTF. The CDR3 region has the DNA TGTGCCAGCAGGAAAGGGACAGCGACCGGCTACACCTTC. The chain has TRBV6-5 and TRBJ1-2; TRBD1 matches at 7 bases. The V segment lost 6 bases and the J segment 8 bases; nucleotides outside the gene matches: 9. This CDR3 has 13 residues. Germline CDR1 MNHEY, CDR2 SVGAGI.

The rearrangement links TRBV2 to TRBJ1-2, with D maybe TRBD1 (5 bases). The CDR3 is made up of 15 amino acids. Trimming took 1 base from V and 2 from J, leaving 11 bases between them. Germline loops: CDR1 SNHLY, CDR2 FYNNEI. The CDR3 bases are TGTGCCAGCAGTGAAGTTATGGGGGGGAACTATGGCTACACCTTC. It specifies CASSEVMGGNYGYTF. Full variable domain (remainder filled in from reference TRBV2 and TRBJ1-2): EPEVTQTPSHQVTQMGQEVILRCVPISNHLYFYWYRQILGQKVEFLVSFYNNEISEKSEIFDDQFSVERPDGSNFTLKIRSTKLEDSAMYFCASSEVMGGNYGYTFGSGTRLTVV.

The V gene is TRBV2, the J gene TRBJ1-3; 8 positions match TRBD1. CDR3 length: 14 residues. CDR1 SNHLY and CDR2 FYNNEI come from the germline V gene. V lost 5 bases, J lost 7 bases, and 7 bases stayed unmatched. Here the CDR3 DNA reads TGTGCCAGCAGTCCGGACAGGGATAGGAACACCATATATTTT. It is translated as CASSPDRDRNTIYF.

V usage is TRBV10-3 and J usage is TRBJ2-3, with D tentatively TRBD2 (5 bases). Looked up from germline, CDR1 is ENHRY and CDR2 is SYGVKD. This CDR3 spans 16 amino acids. Trimming pared 6 bases from V and 3 bases from J, leaving 19 bases between. CDR3 residues: CAISRDVGVKTDTQYF. The CDR3 coding sequence is TGTGCCATCAGCCGTGACGTCGGGGTTAAGACAGATACGCAGTATTTT.

This clone has only one observation. The J gene is TRBJ2-7, the V gene TRBV21-1; TRBD2 reflects the table's D call only, with no check against the DNA. TRBV21-1 is a documented pseudogene. The CDR3 loop spans 13 amino acids. The CDR3 DNA follows: TGTGCCAGCAGCAAGGGAGGGAGCGAGGAGCAGTACTTC. Translating it yields CASSKGGSEEQYF.

The chain combines TRBV5-1 with TRBJ1-2, with a weak D call TRBD1 (6 bases). CDR3 length: 15 residues. The germline V and J ends were trimmed by 5 bases and 5 bases, with 19 bases remaining between them. From germline, CDR1 is SGHRS and CDR2 YFSETQ. CDR3 DNA sequence: TGCGCCAGCAGAACTACGACCGGGGGGCGGTATGGCTACACCTTC. Translation: CASRTTTGGRYGYTF.

The genes are TRBV4-1 and TRBJ2-2; no clear D. Looked up from germline, CDR1 is MGHRA and CDR2 is YSYEKL. The CDR3 length is 16 residues. Between the trimmed V and J ends, which lost 2 bases and 1 base, there was a span of 11 bases. The CDR3 region is CASSQLESGNTGELFF. DNA for the CDR3: TGCGCCAGCAGCCAATTGGAATCGGGGAACACCGGGGAGCTGTTTTTT.

V gene TRBV9 combines with J gene TRBJ2-5; 9 positions agree with TRBD2. CDR1 SGDLS and CDR2 YYNGEE come from the germline V gene. The J segment lost 0 bases and the V segment lost 0 bases, leaving 12 bases of the junction unmatched. The CDR3 loop spans 19 amino acids. The CDR3 DNA follows: TGTGCCAGCAGCGTAGAATGGGGGCGGGGGGGCCTCCACCAAGAGACCCAGTACTTC. It specifies CASSVEWGRGGLHQETQYF.

This clone was counted a single time. The rearrangement links TRBV7-2 to TRBJ2-5, with 7 nucleotides matching TRBD1. Germline CDR1 SGHTA, CDR2 FQGNSA. The J segment lost 6 bases and the V segment lost 3 bases, leaving 7 bases of the junction unmatched. This CDR3 contains 14 residues. CDR3 DNA sequence: TGTGCCAGCAGCTTTCCGAGGGGGCAACAGACCCAGTACTTC. This codes for CASSFPRGQQTQYF.

The J gene is TRBJ1-6, the V gene TRBV5-6, with a tentative D call TRBD1 (5 bases). CDR1 and CDR2 (germline): SGHDT, YYEEEE. The CDR3 loop spans 14 amino acids. V was cut by 4 bases and J by 7 bases, with 12 bases left in between. CDR3 amino acids: CASSAGLSNSPLHF. The CDR3 DNA is TGTGCCAGCAGCGCGGGACTATCAAATTCACCCCTCCACTTT.